This TCR beta chain came from a study of cytomegalovirus exposure and HLA in healthy donors. This clone came up once. The CDR3 is 14 residues long. Trimming removed 4 bases at V and 7 bases at J, with 14 bases between. The germline V gene has CDR1 WNHNN and CDR2 SYGVQD (reference sequence). Assay: immunoSEQ multiplex PCR; the TCRdb copy retains only in-frame clones and omits some. The table includes around 150,000 clones, roughly 86% detected once. J is TRBJ2-1 and V is TRBV10-1, with D tentatively TRBD2 (5 bases). The sequence was obtained from a man between 18 and 29 years old in good health and CMV-seropositive. The specimen sequenced was PBMCs. CDR3 in DNA: TGCGCCAGCAGTGCAGCCGGTCCGGGGAATGAGCAGTTCTTC. It is translated as CASSAAGPGNEQFF.